This T cell receptor beta chain was obtained from a study of graft-versus-host responses after intestinal transplantation. The protocol was immunoSEQ multiplex PCR, while the TCRdb copy is restricted to in-frame clones and leaves out a portion. The sample shows about 25,000 clones, 85% to 95% of them seen only once. The CDR3 is 12 amino acids. Trimming shortened V by 2 bases and J by 6 bases, and 7 bases separated the two germline ends. Germline V gene sequence: CDR1 MNHNS, CDR2 SASEGT. This sequence was found in a human patient who received an intestinal transplant, so some T cells may come from the graft donor. Material: PBMCs, obtained 18 days after transplant. V and J are TRBV6-1 and TRBJ1-2, with no clear D. CDR3 coding DNA: TGTGCCAGCAGTGAATGGACTGATGGCTACACCTTC. Its translation is CASSEWTDGYTF.